This is a list of T cell receptor beta chains from one sample in a study of cytomegalovirus exposure and HLA in healthy donors. The data were produced by immunoSEQ multiplex PCR, yet TCRdb's version contains in-frame clones alone and is incomplete. This repertoire shows around 130,000 clones, 6.5% to 9.5% found once; its top ten account for around 5.8%. The sequencing sample was made of PBMCs. The receptors come from a woman aged 40 to 49 in good health and CMV-seropositive. The CDR3 runs from the conserved cysteine through the conserved F or W. D genes are given only for firm matches. Clone size, where shown, is once, few, many, or a class for clones that have expanded.

V gene	D gene	clone size	J gene	CDR3 DNA	CDR3 protein
TRBV5-4	TRBD1	.	TRBJ1-4	TGTGCCAGCAGCTTTACAGGGGGCGATGAAAAACTGTTTTTT	CASSFTGGDEKLFF
TRBV2	TRBD1	few	TRBJ2-1	TGTGCCAGCACTCGGACAGGCGCTCGCTCCTACAATGAGCAGTTCTTC	CASTRTGARSYNEQFF
TRBV2	.	.	TRBJ1-2	TGTGCCAGCAGTGATGGCAGAACCAGTTATGGCTACACCTTC	CASSDGRTSYGYTF
TRBV6-6	TRBD1	.	TRBJ1-5	TGTGCCAGCAGCACGACAGGGGGCAGTCAGCCCCAGCATTTT	CASSTTGGSQPQHF
TRBV5-1	.	few	TRBJ2-1	TGCGCCAGCACCCTTCAGCTCCGGACTACCCGACGTGGGAATGAGCAGTTCTTC	CASTLQLRTTRRGNEQFF
TRBV30	TRBD1	.	TRBJ2-7	TGTGCCTGGAGTGTACGAGGGGGACAGGGGGGTTACGAGCAGTACTTC	CAWSVRGGQGGYEQYF
TRBV9	.	few	TRBJ1-4	TGTGCCAGCAGCGTAGGTGGGAGGGTCGGTGAAAAACTGTTTTTT	CASSVGGRVGEKLFF
TRBV12-5	TRBD2	.	TRBJ2-1	TGTGCTAGTGGTTTGGTTAGCGGGGGGTTGGATGAGCAGTTCTTC	CASGLVSGGLDEQFF
TRBV6-4	TRBD1	few	TRBJ1-4	TGTGCCAGCAGTGAGGGACAGGGGGACAATGAAAAACTGTTTTTT	CASSEGQGDNEKLFF
TRBV25-1	.	few	TRBJ1-1	TGTGCCAGCACTGACGGAGTGAACACTGAAGCTTTCTTT	CASTDGVNTEAFF
TRBV6-1	.	few	TRBJ1-2	TGTGCCAGCAGTGGGTCTTCCGGCTATGGCTACACCTTC	CASSGSSGYGYTF
TRBV5-8	TRBD1	.	TRBJ1-4	TGTGCCAGCAGCGTAGGGGACAGGCGTCGAGAAAAACTGTTTTTT	CASSVGDRRREKLFF
TRBV6-6	.	many	TRBJ1-1	TGTGCCAGCAGTTACTCACAGGCGTCGACTGAAGCTTTCTTT	CASSYSQASTEAFF
TRBV14	TRBD1	.	TRBJ2-2	TGTGCCAGCAGCCACGGACAGGGGAACACCGGGGAGCTGTTTTTT	CASSHGQGNTGELFF
TRBV5-4	TRBD1	.	TRBJ1-2	TGTGCCAGCAGCCTACCCTTAGGGGGCGACGGTGGCTACACCTTC	CASSLPLGGDGGYTF
TRBV30	TRBD1	.	TRBJ2-7	TGTGCCTGGAGTTTCACAGGGGGCTACGAGCAGTACTTC	CAWSFTGGYEQYF
TRBV19	.	few	TRBJ1-2	TGTGCCAGTACCCTCAGGGATACCTATGGCTACACCTTC	CASTLRDTYGYTF
TRBV5-1	.	.	TRBJ2-3	TGCGCCAGCAGCTTGGGTTCAGGTACAGATACGCAGTATTTT	CASSLGSGTDTQYF
TRBV19	TRBD1	.	TRBJ2-7	TGTGCCAGTAGTATAGGAGGACAGGGATCTGGAGAGCAGTACTTC	CASSIGGQGSGEQYF
TRBV19	.	few	TRBJ2-2	TGTGCCAGTAGTCCGACAACCGGGGAGCTGTTTTTT	CASSPTTGELFF
TRBV10-3	TRBD1	few	TRBJ1-4	TGTGCCATCAGCCAACAGGGGGCCGGTAATGAAAAACTGTTTTTT	CAISQQGAGNEKLFF
TRBV19	.	few	TRBJ1-1	TGTGCCAGTAGCCTTCGGAACACTGAAGCTTTCTTT	CASSLRNTEAFF
TRBV18	TRBD1	.	TRBJ1-2	TGTGCCAGCTCACCCGACGGGACAGGGGGCTACACCTTC	CASSPDGTGGYTF
TRBV7-3	.	few	TRBJ2-1	TGTGCCAGCGCCGAGGGTGATGAGCAGTTCTTC	CASAEGDEQFF
TRBV7-6	TRBD1	few	TRBJ1-5	TGTGCCAGCAGACCTATTTTCGACAGGGAAGGCAATCAGCCCCAGCATTTT	CASRPIFDREGNQPQHF
TRBV11-2	TRBD2	.	TRBJ2-1	TGTGCCAGCAGCTTAGGCGGGGGGCGAAACAATGAGCAGTTCTTC	CASSLGGGRNNEQFF
TRBV27	TRBD1	.	TRBJ1-4	TGTGCCAGCAGTAGGACAGGGTGGACAACTAATGAAAAACTGTTTTTT	CASSRTGWTTNEKLFF
TRBV19	TRBD1	.	TRBJ2-3	TGTGCCAGTAGTATCCCCGGGACAGGGGAGGGCGATACGCAGTATTTT	CASSIPGTGEGDTQYF
TRBV5-1	.	.	TRBJ1-6	TGCGCCAGCAGCTTGGCAGGCATAGGATACTCCTATAATTCACCCCTCCACTTT	CASSLAGIGYSYNSPLHF
TRBV5-6	.	.	TRBJ1-3	TGTGCCAGCAGCTTGGAGAGGGGAAACACCATATATTTT	CASSLERGNTIYF
TRBV27	.	few	TRBJ1-1	TGTGCCAGCAGTACCTCGGGGAGGGCGACTGAAGCTTTCTTT	CASSTSGRATEAFF
TRBV19	TRBD2	.	TRBJ2-7	TGTGCCAGTAGTGGACAGACTAGCGGCTCCTACGAGCAGTACTTC	CASSGQTSGSYEQYF
TRBV15	TRBD2	few	TRBJ2-1	TGTGCCACCAGCTTGCCCTCGGGACTAAACTACAATGAGCAGTTCTTC	CATSLPSGLNYNEQFF
TRBV7-9	TRBD1	.	TRBJ2-1	TGTGCCAGCAGCTTAGGGGGGACAGGCCTCTACAATGAGCAGTTCTTC	CASSLGGTGLYNEQFF
TRBV7-9	TRBD1	.	TRBJ1-5	TGTGCCAGCAGCCCAGGGACAGGTGCCAATCAGCCCCAGCATTTT	CASSPGTGANQPQHF
TRBV10-2	.	.	TRBJ1-1	TGCGCCGCGTTCCCCGGTGACACTGAAGCTTTCTTT	CAAFPGDTEAFF
TRBV11-2	TRBD1	.	TRBJ2-1	TGTGCCAGCAGCTCTCCAGGGGGCAATGAGCAGTTCTTC	CASSSPGGNEQFF
TRBV27	TRBD1	few	TRBJ1-4	TGTGCCAGCAGTTTTTCTTACAGGGGAATAGGTGAAAAACTGTTTTTT	CASSFSYRGIGEKLFF
TRBV10-3	.	few	TRBJ1-1	TGTGCCATCAGTAGCTCGGGGGGAAGGAAAGGGAACACTGAAGCTTTCTTT	CAISSSGGRKGNTEAFF
TRBV12-5	.	.	TRBJ1-2	TGTGCTAGTGGTGGGGCCAGGGCCTACGGCTACACCTTC	CASGGARAYGYTF
TRBV5-6	TRBD1	.	TRBJ1-1	TGTGCCAGCAGCTTAAGCTCAGGGGGCATGAACACTGAAGCTTTCTTT	CASSLSSGGMNTEAFF
TRBV6-1	.	few	TRBJ1-1	TGTGCCAGCAGAATCAGTAAAAACACTGAAGCTTTCTTT	CASRISKNTEAFF
TRBV11-2	TRBD1	.	TRBJ2-1	TGTGCCAGCAGCTCGGACAGGGGCAATGAGCAGTTCTTC	CASSSDRGNEQFF
TRBV7-9	.	few	TRBJ1-1	TGTGCCAGCAGCTTAGGCAGGAACACTGAAGCTTTCTTT	CASSLGRNTEAFF
TRBV7-6	.	few	TRBJ1-5	TGTGCCAGCAGCTCGTCAGGCAGGGTTCAGCCCCAGCATTTT	CASSSSGRVQPQHF
TRBV5-4	TRBD1	.	TRBJ2-7	TGTGCCAGCAGCTTATATCGGGACAGGGAAAACCCCTACGAGCAGTACTTC	CASSLYRDRENPYEQYF
TRBV30	TRBD1	few	TRBJ1-6	TGTGCCTGGAGTACACAGGGGGATTCACCCCTCCACTTT	CAWSTQGDSPLHF